The 20 T cell receptor beta chains below come from one sample, sequenced in a study of cytomegalovirus exposure and HLA in healthy donors. PCR amplification relied on 60 Vbeta primers (plus 13 Jbeta primers). Using immunoSEQ multiplex PCR, the repertoire was profiled, and TCRdb retains in-frame clones only, with some absent. In the table there are over 150,000 clones, around 67% of which are singletons. Sample: PBMCs. The source is a young woman in good health and CMV-seropositive.

This chain uses TRBV5-1 with TRBJ2-7; D may be TRBD2 (6 bases). V was pared by 1 base and J by 0 bases, with 11 bases between. The CDR3 is 15 amino acids. Germline V gene lookup returns CDR1 SGHRS and CDR2 YFSETQ. The CDR3 DNA reads TGCGCCAGCAGCTTGATTCTCGGGAGCTCCTACGAGCAGTACTTC. Its translation: CASSLILGSSYEQYF.

The CDR3 spells CASTTGNQPQHF. CDR3 DNA sequence: TGTGCCAGCACCACAGGGAATCAGCCCCAGCATTTT. The chain has TRBV2 and TRBJ1-5; possible D gene TRBD1, 6 bases. The germline V and J ends were trimmed by 7 bases and 4 bases, with 8 bases remaining between them. This CDR3 contains 12 residues. In germline, CDR1 is SNHLY, CDR2 FYNNEI.

The V call is TRBV5-1, the J call TRBJ2-5; D perhaps matches TRBD2 (7 bases). Trimming left V 4 bases short and J 7 bases short, with 20 bases between. The CDR3 loop spans 15 amino acids. The germline V gene encodes CDR1 SGHRS and CDR2 YFSETQ. The CDR3 loop reads CASSRPWGGDVTQYF. The CDR3 DNA reads as TGCGCCAGCAGCCGGCCCTGGGGGGGCGATGTGACCCAGTACTTC.

The chain combines TRBV6-1 with TRBJ2-7; maybe TRBD1 (5 bases). V was clipped by 6 bases and J by 1 base, with 16 bases between them. This CDR3 region has 15 residues. Looked up from germline, CDR1 is MNHNS and CDR2 is SASEGT. This chain's CDR3 is CASRGRQSQSYEQYF. In DNA form, the CDR3 reads TGTGCCAGCAGGGGTCGACAGAGCCAATCCTACGAGCAGTACTTC.

This clone was counted only a few times. This chain links TRBV5-3 with TRBJ2-5; D ambiguous. TRBV5-3 is an ORF for which the function is uncertain. The V end lost 1 base, the J end lost 3 bases, and 13 bases lay between the germline ends. There are 15 residues in the CDR3. CDR3 amino acids: CARSLSPPRKETQYF. The CDR3 bases are TGTGCCAGAAGCTTGAGCCCCCCCCGAAAAGAGACCCAGTACTTC.

This CDR3 is CASSAGGTSGDNEQYF. The CDR3 nucleotides are TGTGCCAGCAGCGCAGGGGGGACTAGCGGGGATAACGAGCAGTACTTC. V is TRBV9 and J is TRBJ2-7; 13 bases fit TRBD2. The J segment lost 5 bases and the V segment lost 3 bases, leaving 8 bases of the junction unmatched. Germline CDR1 and CDR2: SGDLS and YYNGEE. The CDR3 is 16 residues long.

This clone appeared a single time. The chain couples TRBV30 to TRBJ2-1; D might be TRBD2 (5 bases). Germline loops: CDR1 GTSNPN, CDR2 SVGIG (reference sequence). This CDR3 region has 13 residues. V was shortened by 4 bases and J by 8 bases, with 15 bases between the two germline ends. This CDR3 is CAWKGGSSYEQFF. The CDR3 bases are TGTGCCTGGAAGGGCGGGTCTAGCTATGAGCAGTTCTTC.

This sequence joins TRBV7-3 and TRBJ2-3; D perhaps matches TRBD2 (5 bases). Trimming left V 5 bases short and J 2 bases short, with 17 bases between. This CDR3 region has 16 residues. In germline, CDR1 is SGHTA, CDR2 FQGTGA. CDR3 sequence (DNA): TGTGCCAGCAGCCCCGGACTCTCAACTTTCACAGATACGCAGTATTTT. Residues: CASSPGLSTFTDTQYF.

CDR3 amino acids: CASSLGGTGGNTIYF. DNA for the CDR3: TGTGCCAGCAGCTTAGGGGGGACAGGAGGAAACACCATATATTTT. The V and J genes are TRBV13 and TRBJ1-3; 8 bases are shared with TRBD1. J gave up 4 bases and V 0 bases, and 2 bases lay outside the gene matches. The CDR3 has 15 amino acids. Germline V gene data show CDR1 as PRHDT and CDR2 as FYEKMQ (reference sequence).

Worth noting for this clone: Other DNA sequences in this specimen translate into the identical CDR3. This chain links TRBV27 with TRBJ1-2, with a possible D match to TRBD1 (6 bases). V gave up 2 bases and J gave up 5 bases, with 12 bases separating them. CDR1 is MNHEY, CDR2 SMNVEV, per germline (reference sequence). This CDR3 region has 14 residues. Here the CDR3 reads CASSLGGQTYGYTF. In nucleotides, the CDR3 is TGTGCCAGCAGTTTAGGCGGACAGACATATGGCTACACCTTC.

The CDR3 region has the DNA TGTGCCAGCAGCCAAGAGTCGGGACTAGTAGTTTCGAGCTCCTACGAGCAGTACTTC. Protein: CASSQESGLVVSSSYEQYF. This chain joins TRBV4-2 and TRBJ2-7, with 8 bases fitting TRBD2. The CDR3 consists of 19 residues. Looked up from germline, CDR1 is LGHNA and CDR2 is YNFKEQ. V dropped 0 bases and J dropped 0; count of bases not matched to a gene: 13.

The rearrangement joins TRBV7-9 to TRBJ2-1, with TRBD2 matching over 11 bases. Germline V gives CDR1 SEHNR, CDR2 FQNEAQ (reference sequence). The CDR3 totals 15 residues. V lost 11 bases, J lost 5 bases, and 11 bases stayed unmatched. The chain's CDR3 is CAHKVLAGGHNEQFF. The CDR3 nucleotides are TGTGCCCATAAGGTCCTAGCGGGGGGACACAATGAGCAGTTCTTC.

The rearrangement links TRBV28 to TRBJ1-2, with a weak D call TRBD1 (5 bases). V was clipped by 3 bases and J by 5 bases, with 13 bases between them. The CDR3 covers 14 residues. Germline CDR1 reads MDHEN; CDR2 reads SYDVKM. This CDR3 is CASSFRTLGYGYTF. The CDR3 DNA reads as TGTGCCAGCAGTTTCCGGACACTTGGATATGGCTACACCTTC.

The rearrangement uses TRBV7-9 and TRBJ2-1; D perhaps matches TRBD2 (6 bases). V dropped 3 bases and J dropped 2 bases, with 11 bases sitting between them. CDR1 SEHNR and CDR2 FQNEAQ come from the germline V gene (reference sequence). The CDR3 length is 15 residues. The CDR3 DNA sequence: TGTGCCAGCAGCTTCACCGGGAGTCCCTACAATGAGCAGTTCTTC. Translation: CASSFTGSPYNEQFF.

The J gene is TRBJ2-5, the V gene TRBV7-3; 13 bases line up with TRBD2. The CDR3 runs 16 residues. CDR1 is SGHTA and CDR2 is FQGTGA in the germline V gene. Trimming removed 5 bases from V and 5 bases from J; junction bases left unmatched: 8. The CDR3 loop reads CASSPRTSGGSETQYF. As DNA, the CDR3 is TGTGCCAGCAGCCCCAGGACTAGCGGGGGTAGTGAGACCCAGTACTTC.

The gene calls are TRBV28 and TRBJ2-1; D perhaps matches TRBD2 (6 bases). Trimming took 7 bases from V and 7 from J, leaving 20 bases between them. This CDR3 has 15 amino acids. CDR1 MDHEN and CDR2 SYDVKM come from the germline V gene. CDR3 amino acids: CASTQRNRELNEQFF. Here the CDR3 DNA reads TGTGCCAGCACTCAAAGGAACCGGGAGTTAAATGAGCAGTTCTTC.

This chain joins TRBV7-2 and TRBJ1-2, with 7 bases lining up with TRBD1. Losses at the gene ends were 5 bases for V and 0 bases for J; bases not matched to a gene: 6. The CDR3 covers 15 residues. The germline V gene encodes CDR1 SGHTA and CDR2 FQGNSA. DNA of the CDR3: TGTGCCAGCAGCCCCCGGGACAGTTCTAACTATGGCTACACCTTC. Protein: CASSPRDSSNYGYTF.

The J gene is TRBJ2-1, the V gene TRBV29-1, with 15 bases matching TRBD2. After removal of 4 bases from V and 7 bases from J, the junction contained 2 bases not matched to a gene. From germline, CDR1 is SQVTM and CDR2 ANQGSEA. The CDR3 totals 14 residues. The CDR3 here is CSVVGLAGGNEQFF. For the CDR3, the DNA is TGCAGCGTTGTGGGACTAGCGGGGGGAAATGAGCAGTTCTTC.

The rearrangement links TRBV10-3 to TRBJ2-7; possible D gene TRBD1, 5 bases. The germline CDR1 and CDR2 sequences are ENHRY and SYGVKD. CDR3 length equals 13 residues. Trimming shortened V by 6 bases and J by 2 bases, and 11 bases separated the two germline ends. CDR3 residues: CAIRQGAAYEQYF. The DNA of the CDR3 is TGTGCCATCAGGCAGGGTGCTGCCTACGAGCAGTACTTC.

The chain joins TRBV9 to TRBJ1-2; 9 positions match TRBD1. V was pared by 3 bases and J by 2 bases, with 5 bases of the junction left unmatched. The length of the CDR3 is 15 residues. Germline-derived CDR1 and CDR2 are SGDLS and YYNGEE. The CDR3 DNA sequence: TGTGCCAGCAGCGAAAGGGACAGGGAAAACTATGGCTACACCTTC. Its protein is CASSERDRENYGYTF.